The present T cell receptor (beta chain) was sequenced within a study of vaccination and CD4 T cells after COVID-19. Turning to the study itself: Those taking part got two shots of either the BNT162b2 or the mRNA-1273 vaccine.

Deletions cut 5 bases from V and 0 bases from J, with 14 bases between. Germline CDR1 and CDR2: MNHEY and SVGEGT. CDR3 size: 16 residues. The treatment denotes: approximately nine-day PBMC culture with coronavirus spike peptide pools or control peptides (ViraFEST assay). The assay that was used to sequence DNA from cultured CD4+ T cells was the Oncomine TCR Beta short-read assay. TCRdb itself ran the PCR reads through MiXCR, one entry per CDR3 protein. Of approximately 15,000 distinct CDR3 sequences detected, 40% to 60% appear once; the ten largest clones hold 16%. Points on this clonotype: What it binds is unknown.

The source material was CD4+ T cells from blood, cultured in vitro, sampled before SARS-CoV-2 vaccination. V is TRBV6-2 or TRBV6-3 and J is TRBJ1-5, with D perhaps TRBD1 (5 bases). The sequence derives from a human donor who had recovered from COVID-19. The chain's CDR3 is CASSRTGGYSNQPQHF. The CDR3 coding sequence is TGTGCCAGCAGTCGAACAGGAGGCTATAGCAATCAGCCCCAGCATTTT.